This TCR beta chain was retrieved from a study of T cell repertoires in cytomegalovirus infection. Study context: From public TCR beta signatures came an indication of both CMV infection and matching HLA type. Study findings and constraints: People with CMV and the relevant HLA were identified by cumulative public TCR beta family frequency.

This CDR3 region has 15 residues. The germline V gene encodes CDR1 SGHTA and CDR2 FQGNSA. Trimming removed 0 bases from V and 2 bases from J; junction bases left unmatched: 4. This clonotype was counted many times. Its antigen is undetermined. TCRdb fed the reads into MiXCR, producing one record per CDR3 protein. This table holds 210,000 or so distinct CDR3 sequences, approximately 7% found once. J is TRBJ2-7 and V is TRBV7-2; 7 nucleotides align to TRBD2. The source of this sequence is a human donor in good health (CMV status not recorded). Some clones in this sample may be carry-over from other donors' samples. Sequencing used PBMCs. The DNA of the CDR3 is TGTGCCAGCAGCTTAGCGCGGCGGGGGACCTACGAGCAGTACTTC. This translates into CASSLARRGTYEQYF.